The T cell receptor (beta chain) described here comes from a study of OX40 agonist ivuxolimab in advanced cancers. Clones were read by immunoSEQ multiplex PCR, and TCRdb kept only the in-frame ones, dropping some. The sample records tens of thousands of clones, 80% to 90% being singletons. Blood was sampled at baseline, cycle 4 day 1, and cycle 7 day 1. Trimming cost V 0 bases and J 6 bases, with 14 bases left between them. The germline CDR1 and CDR2 sequences are MGHRA and YSYEKL. CDR3 size: 15 residues. This chain links TRBV4-1 with TRBJ1-2; D may be TRBD1 (5 bases). This clonotype originated in an adult with an advanced solid tumor such as melanoma, head and neck, liver or kidney cancer. The source was CD4+ or CD8+ T cells sorted from blood, collected in a trial of the OX40 agonist ivuxolimab. The CDR3 bases are TGCGCCAGCAGCCAAGAAGGTTGGGACGCTAATGGCTACACCTTC. Translated: CASSQEGWDANGYTF.